This entry lists 27 T cell receptor beta chains sequenced from one sample in a study of blood T cell repertoires in COVID-19. Method: immunoSEQ multiplex PCR; TCRdb's copy keeps in-frame clones and lacks some. Of roughly 500,000 clones listed, 85% to 90% are singletons. The sequencing sample was made of PBMCs or T cells enriched from blood (not recorded which). The origin of the receptors is a woman aged 35 to 49 who had recovered from COVID-19.

This clone was seen a single time. The chain employs TRBV5-4 and TRBJ2-7; 8 bases align to TRBD2. CDR3 length equals 16 residues. Germline values: CDR1 SGHNT, CDR2 YYREEE (reference sequence). V lost 1 base to trimming and J lost 4 bases; unmatched junction nucleotides: 10. The CDR3 is CASSLTGRATGYEQYF. CDR3 nucleotides: TGTGCCAGCAGCTTGACCGGGAGGGCCACCGGTTACGAGCAGTACTTC. Full variable domain (missing parts from reference TRBV5-4 and TRBJ2-7): ETGVTQSPTHLIKTRGQQVTLRCSSQSGHNTVSWYQQALGQGPQFIFQYYREEENGRGNFPPRFSGLQFPNYSSELNVNALELDDSALYLCASSLTGRATGYEQYFGPGTRLTVT.

The chain uses TRBV5-4 and TRBJ2-1, with 7 positions matching TRBD1. This CDR3 has 12 residues. V was pared by 4 bases and J by 10 bases, with 5 bases of the junction left unmatched. Germline assignment: CDR1 SGHNT and CDR2 YYREEE (reference sequence). This chain's CDR3 is CASSPTGAEQFF. CDR3 DNA: TGTGCCAGCAGCCCCACAGGGGCCGAGCAGTTCTTC.

The chain recombines TRBV12-3 or TRBV12-4 with TRBJ1-2; 8 bases are a match to TRBD1. The CDR3 loop spans 13 amino acids. V lost 4 bases and J lost 13; bases outside the gene matches: 11. The CDR3 DNA sequence: TGTGCCAGCAGTTCCTTACCAGGGGGCGCAGCCACCTTC. Amino acid sequence: CASSSLPGGAATF.

The chain links TRBV14 to TRBJ2-1; 9 bases are shared with TRBD2. With V trimmed by 5 bases and J by 9 bases, 26 bases remained unmatched. Germline V gives CDR1 SGHDN, CDR2 FVKESK. The length of the CDR3 is 20 residues. The CDR3, as DNA: TGTGCCAGCAGCTACTCTAACAGGATTAGGAGCGCTAGCGGGATAAGTGAGCAGTTCTTC. It codes for CASSYSNRIRSASGISEQFF.

This clone occurred a few times. The rearrangement uses TRBV10-2 and TRBJ1-2; perhaps TRBD1 as D (6 bases). The V gene lost 3 bases and the J gene lost 3 bases, with 17 bases spanning the gap. Germline assignment: CDR1 WSHSY and CDR2 SAAADI. The CDR3 sequence is 16 residues long. The CDR3 DNA sequence: TGCGCCAGCAGTGAAGGGGGGGCAGGGAGAGACTATGGCTACACCTTC. Protein: CASSEGGAGRDYGYTF.

The chain carries TRBV12-5 and TRBJ1-6, with a possible D match to TRBD1 (5 bases). Germline V CDR1 and CDR2: LGHNT, FRNRAP. V gave up 2 bases and J gave up 5 bases, with 10 bases separating them. The CDR3 length is 15 residues. CDR3 residues: CASGLIGTDNSPLHF. The CDR3 DNA reads as TGTGCTAGTGGTTTGATAGGGACTGATAATTCACCCCTCCACTTT.

This chain uses TRBV19 with TRBJ1-5; the D is unclear. This CDR3 is 14 amino acids long. With 1 base removed from V and 4 bases from J, the gap between germline ends came to 8 bases. Looked up from germline, CDR1 is LNHDA and CDR2 is SQIVND (reference sequence). CDR3 nucleotide sequence: TGTGCCAGTAGTATAGCCAGCGCTAATCAGCCCCAGCATTTT. Its translation: CASSIASANQPQHF.

The chain joins TRBV4-3 to TRBJ2-5, with TRBD2 as a possible D gene (5 bases). The germline gives CDR1 LGHNA, CDR2 YSLEER. The CDR3 sequence is 16 residues long. V was shortened by 1 base and J by 1 base, with 13 bases between the two germline ends. The CDR3, as DNA: TGCGCCAGCAGCCAAGTAGCTGCAGGAGGCCAAGAGACCCAGTACTTC. Encoded protein: CASSQVAAGGQETQYF.

J is TRBJ1-1 and V is TRBV27; D is ambiguous. The CDR3 runs 16 residues. V lost 1 base and J 4 bases, leaving 16 bases between the germline ends. The germline V gene encodes CDR1 MNHEY and CDR2 SMNVEV (reference sequence). CDR3 bases: TGTGCCAGCAGTTTATGGCTGACCAAGGCGGGCACTGAAGCTTTCTTT. Encoded protein: CASSLWLTKAGTEAFF.

A few counts support this clone. This chain uses TRBV6-5 with TRBJ2-1; 10 bases align to TRBD2. V was clipped by 10 bases and J by 9 bases; unmatched bases: 12. CDR3 length: 14 amino acids. The V gene's germline CDR1 is MNHEY and CDR2 SVGAGI. CDR3 residues: CATGSPAGGPEQFF. The CDR3 bases are TGTGCCACCGGTTCCCCAGCGGGAGGGCCTGAGCAGTTCTTC.

V is TRBV5-4 and J is TRBJ1-3, with TRBD1 matching over 7 bases. Germline CDR1 and CDR2: SGHNT and YYREEE (reference sequence). V lost 3 bases and J lost 0; bases outside the gene matches: 3. The CDR3 totals 15 residues. The CDR3 reads CASSSQGHSGNTIYF. Written as DNA, the CDR3 is TGTGCCAGCAGCTCACAGGGGCACTCTGGAAACACCATATATTTT. Full variable domain (rest looked up from reference TRBV5-4 and TRBJ1-3): ETGVTQSPTHLIKTRGQQVTLRCSSQSGHNTVSWYQQALGQGPQFIFQYYREEENGRGNFPPRFSGLQFPNYSSELNVNALELDDSALYLCASSSQGHSGNTIYFGEGSWLTVV.

This clone was detected only once. V and J are TRBV19 and TRBJ1-2, with 7 bases aligning to TRBD1. The V gene's germline CDR1 is LNHDA and CDR2 SQIVND (reference sequence). V lost 7 bases, J lost 1 base, and 9 bases stayed unmatched. This CDR3 has 15 residues. The CDR3 nucleotides read TGTGCCAGTACCAGAGAGGGGGCTTTTAACTATGGCTACACCTTC. Protein sequence: CASTREGAFNYGYTF.

The table lists this clone with a few counts. The CDR3 DNA sequence: TGTGCCAGCAGCCCTGGAGTCGTCGGAGAAGCTTTCTTT. Amino acids: CASSPGVVGEAFF. The chain uses TRBV11-3 and TRBJ1-1; D is unclear. This CDR3 region has 13 residues. Germline V gene sequence: CDR1 SGHNT, CDR2 YENEEA. The V and J ends lost 5 bases and 8 bases respectively, with 15 bases between them.

This sequence joins TRBV4-1 and TRBJ2-3; D perhaps matches TRBD2 (5 bases). The CDR3 loop spans 13 amino acids. Trimming removed 4 bases from V and 3 bases from J, with 8 bases in between. Germline V CDR1 and CDR2: MGHRA, YSYEKL. CDR3 region: CASSPGVTDTQYF. The CDR3 nucleotides read TGCGCCAGCAGCCCCGGGGTGACAGATACGCAGTATTTT.

The chain carries TRBV18 and TRBJ2-1; D remains unclear. This CDR3 spans 13 amino acids. V lost 3 bases, J lost 3 bases, and 6 bases lay in between. Germline V gene data show CDR1 as KGHSH and CDR2 as LQKENI. The CDR3 nucleotides are TGTGCCAGCTCACCTCCTAGCTACAATGAGCAGTTCTTC. Protein sequence: CASSPPSYNEQFF.

The chain recombines TRBV5-4 with TRBJ2-7, with 12 nucleotides matching TRBD2. The germline V gene encodes CDR1 SGHNT and CDR2 YYREEE (reference sequence). The V and J ends lost 4 bases and 2 bases, in that order; junction bases with no gene match: 10. This CDR3 has 17 residues. CDR3 sequence reads: CASSAGTSGSQTYEQYF. The CDR3 region has the DNA TGTGCCAGCAGCGCCGGGACTAGCGGGTCTCAAACCTACGAGCAGTACTTC.

The rearrangement uses TRBV2 and TRBJ1-5; D might be TRBD1 (6 bases). V was pared by 7 bases and J by 0 bases, with 13 bases between. The CDR3 spans 15 residues. Germline values: CDR1 SNHLY, CDR2 FYNNEI. This CDR3 reads CASKGRGVSNQPQHF. The CDR3 DNA follows: TGTGCCAGCAAGGGCAGGGGAGTTAGCAATCAGCCCCAGCATTTT. Combining the CDR3 with reference TRBV2 and TRBJ1-5 gives the whole variable domain EPEVTQTPSHQVTQMGQEVILRCVPISNHLYFYWYRQILGQKVEFLVSFYNNEISEKSEIFDDQFSVERPDGSNFTLKIRSTKLEDSAMYFCASKGRGVSNQPQHFGDGTRLSIL.

The chain recombines TRBV18 with TRBJ1-1, with no clear D. The CDR3 contains 14 residues. The V end lost 2 bases, the J end lost 10 bases, and 17 bases lay between the germline ends. Germline CDR1 reads KGHSH; CDR2 reads LQKENI. The chain's CDR3 is CASSPGPPSRGAFF. Written as DNA, the CDR3 is TGTGCCAGCTCACCAGGACCGCCAAGTCGGGGAGCTTTCTTT.

This chain uses TRBV25-1 with TRBJ1-1, with a possible D match to TRBD1 (6 bases). The germline V gene has CDR1 MGHDK and CDR2 SYGVNS. This CDR3 contains 12 residues. Deletions cut 8 bases from V and 5 bases from J, with 12 bases between. CDR3 in amino acids: CASQTGLTEAFF. Here the CDR3 DNA reads TGTGCCAGCCAAACAGGGCTGACTGAAGCTTTCTTT.

The chain is built from TRBV19 and TRBJ1-2, with TRBD1 identical over 8 bases. CDR1 is LNHDA and CDR2 is SQIVND in the germline V gene (reference sequence). V trimming: 2 bases; J trimming: 8 bases; junction bases outside the gene matches: 13. The CDR3 runs to 16 residues. This CDR3 reads CASSINPGQGGDGYTF. The CDR3 DNA reads TGTGCCAGTAGTATAAACCCCGGACAGGGTGGCGACGGCTACACCTTC. The full variable domain, completed using reference TRBV19 and TRBJ1-2, is DGGITQSPKYLFRKEGQNVTLSCEQNLNHDAMYWYRQDPGQGLRLIYYSQIVNDFQKGDIAEGYSVSREKKESFPLTVTSAQKNPTAFYLCASSINPGQGGDGYTFGSGTRLTVV.

This chain links TRBV6-5 with TRBJ1-4; D not resolved. In germline, CDR1 is MNHEY, CDR2 SVGAGI. V was clipped by 2 bases and J by 0 bases, with 4 bases between them. This CDR3 spans 14 amino acids. CDR3: CASSYIATNEKLFF. CDR3 DNA: TGTGCCAGCAGTTACATCGCAACTAATGAAAAACTGTTTTTT.

The genes are TRBV18 and TRBJ2-5, with D tentatively TRBD1 (7 bases). Germline CDR1 reads KGHSH; CDR2 reads LQKENI. This CDR3 has 15 amino acids. V was cut by 1 base and J by 5 bases, with 14 bases left in between. The DNA of the CDR3 is TGTGCCAGCTCACCACGGGGGGACAGTGGTGAGACCCAGTACTTC. Protein: CASSPRGDSGETQYF.

CDR3 in DNA: TGTGCCAGCAGCTTAGGAGGGACAGCCTCCTACGAGCAGTACTTC. Translating gives CASSLGGTASYEQYF. V is TRBV7-9 and J is TRBJ2-7, with 7 positions matching TRBD1. The CDR3 totals 15 residues. The V gene end was trimmed by 1 base and the J gene end by 0 bases; junction bases not matched to a gene: 3. CDR1 is SEHNR and CDR2 is FQNEAQ in the germline V gene (reference sequence).

The chain couples TRBV5-4 to TRBJ2-7, with D perhaps matching TRBD2 (7 bases). Per the germline V gene, CDR1 is SGHNT and CDR2 is YYREEE (reference sequence). V lost 1 base to trimming and J lost 5 bases, with 10 bases between them. CDR3 size: 13 residues. The CDR3: CASSLRGGDEQYF. The CDR3, as DNA: TGTGCCAGCAGCTTGAGGGGGGGGGACGAGCAGTACTTC.

The chain is built from TRBV7-2 and TRBJ1-4; weak D call: TRBD1 (5 bases). V was shortened by 3 bases and J by 5 bases, with 7 bases between the two germline ends. The V gene's germline CDR1 is SGHTA and CDR2 FQGNSA. The CDR3 is 13 amino acids. The CDR3 protein is CASSLYRNEKLFF. CDR3 in DNA: TGTGCCAGCAGCTTGTACAGGAATGAAAAACTGTTTTTT.

The V and J genes are TRBV7-2 and TRBJ2-7; a possible D gene is TRBD1 (6 bases). The ends were cut back, 2 bases at V and 3 bases at J, with 20 bases in the middle. The CDR3 has 17 residues. Germline CDR1 is SGHTA and CDR2 is FQGNSA. Here the CDR3 DNA reads TGTGCCAGCAGCTTATTGGGGCAGGGACAATCCTTCTACGAGCAGTACTTC. Translated: CASSLLGQGQSFYEQYF.

V is TRBV4-2 and J is TRBJ2-7; 8 bases agree with TRBD1. V lost 0 bases to trimming and J lost 5 bases; unmatched junction nucleotides: 6. The CDR3 spans 15 residues. The germline V gene has CDR1 LGHNA and CDR2 YNFKEQ. Written as DNA, the CDR3 is TGTGCCAGCAGCCAAGAGGGGCAGGGGGCAGACGAGCAGTACTTC. Amino acid sequence: CASSQEGQGADEQYF.